This T cell receptor (beta chain) comes out of a study of blood T cell repertoires in COVID-19. Overall study: PBMCs, B-cell-depleted T cells, or T cells provided the cDNA or gDNA that made up the material.

Assay: immunoSEQ multiplex PCR; the TCRdb copy retains only in-frame clones and omits some. This table has approximately 240,000 clones, approximately 80% appearing once. This CDR3 is 12 amino acids long. Germline CDR1 reads MDHEN; CDR2 reads SYDVKM. The genes are TRBV28 and TRBJ2-7; TRBD2 aligns across 8 bases. This TCR was sampled from a woman aged 55-69 years who had recovered from COVID-19. The sequenced material came from peripheral blood. The CDR3 DNA reads TGTGTCGCGGGGGGAAGCTTATTAGAGCAGTACTTC. This translates into CVAGGSLLEQYF.